This T cell receptor (beta chain) comes out of a study of vaccination effects on CD4 cells after COVID-19. Study observations and caveats: Among infection- and vaccine-induced clones, marked clonal contraction occurred late after vaccination. In vaccinees who were healthy, merely 1 out of 255 vaccine-induced clones cross-reacted with common cold coronaviruses.

Method: immunoSEQ multiplex PCR; TCRdb's copy keeps in-frame clones and lacks some. The table lists over 25,000 clones, roughly 77% of them singletons. As to this clone: Its target is unknown.

Expansion with viral peptide pools was applied to antigen-specific CD4+ T cells by the ViraFEST assay prior to sequencing. Culture lasted 10 days before CD4+ T cell isolation. Participants were vaccinated with two doses of either the BNT162b2 or mRNA-1273 vaccine. IL-2 at approximately 10 IU/ml and peptides at 9.5 to 10 ug/ml were added to cultured PBMC, more than 1.5 million per well. A half-volume exchange with IL-2 medium occurred on days 3 and 7. The sample consisted of CD4+ T cells from PBMCs cultured with HCoV-229E spike peptides, taken after COVID-19 vaccination. The sequence came from a human donor who received a COVID-19 vaccine.

As DNA, the CDR3 is TGTGCCAGCAGTTTCGGCAGGAATCAGCCCCAGCATTTT. Residues: CASSFGRNQPQHF. V is TRBV12-3 or TRBV12-4 and J is TRBJ1-5; D is undetermined. The CDR3 contains 13 residues. The germline V and J ends were trimmed by 3 bases and 4 bases, with 7 bases remaining between them.